Listed below are T cell receptor beta chains from one sample, sequenced in a study of blood T cell repertoires in COVID-19. Generated by immunoSEQ multiplex PCR, the TCRdb table keeps only in-frame clones and is missing some. In the table there are a few hundred thousand clones, about nine tenths of which are singletons. Sequencing was performed on peripheral blood. The receptor set was obtained from a woman in her forties or fifties with COVID-19, enrolled during active disease. CDR3s include the opening cysteine and the closing phenylalanine or tryptophan. Each record gives: J gene, V gene, clone size, D gene, CDR3 protein, CDR3 DNA. D genes are given only for firm matches. Only part of the rows carry a size: once, few, many, or a class if the clone is expanded.

>TRBJ2-7|TRBV2|NA|NA
CASSESVRGEGF
TGTGCCAGCAGTGAGTCAGTCAGGGGGGAAGGCTTC
>TRBJ2-5|TRBV18|NA|NA
CASSPRAKETQYF
TGTGCCAGCTCACCCAGGGCCAAGGAGACCCAGTACTTC
>TRBJ1-2|TRBV7-3|NA|NA
CASSLTAADYGYTF
TGTGCCAGCAGCTTAACAGCGGCGGATTATGGCTACACCTTC
>TRBJ2-3|TRBV24-1|once|TRBD1
CATSGANRDRVDTQYF
TGTGCCACCAGCGGGGCAAACCGGGACAGGGTGGATACGCAGTATTTT
>TRBJ2-1|TRBV16|once|TRBD2
CASSRRSGTTSSYNEQFF
TGTGCCAGCAGCCGAAGAAGCGGGACCACAAGCTCCTACAATGAGCAGTTCTTC
>TRBJ1-1|TRBV5-1|NA|NA
CASSDQILNTEAFF
TGCGCCAGCAGCGATCAGATTTTGAACACTGAAGCTTTCTTT
>TRBJ2-1|TRBV14|NA|TRBD2
CASSLPGLGFNEQFF
TGTGCCAGCAGCCTACCGGGACTAGGGTTCAATGAGCAGTTCTTC
>TRBJ2-5|TRBV7-9|NA|NA
CASSLASGIQETQYF
TGTGCCAGCAGCTTAGCCTCCGGGATCCAAGAGACCCAGTACTTC
>TRBJ1-3|TRBV5-1|NA|NA
CASSLEPGLTGNTIYF
TGCGCCAGCAGCTTGGAGCCCGGTCTGACTGGAAACACCATATATTTT
>TRBJ1-1|TRBV27|NA|NA
CASSFRTAMNTEAFF
TGTGCCAGCAGTTTTAGGACAGCCATGAACACTGAAGCTTTCTTT
>TRBJ1-4|TRBV27|NA|NA
CASSSRPGGDEKLFF
TGTGCCAGCAGTTCCCGACCCGGGGGGGATGAAAAACTGTTTTTT
>TRBJ2-3|TRBV27|once|NA
CASSFADTQYF
TGTGCCAGCAGTTTCGCAGATACGCAGTATTTT
>TRBJ2-1|TRBV6-5|NA|TRBD2
CASNPTSGSYNEQFF
TGTGCCAGCAACCCGACTAGCGGCTCCTACAATGAGCAGTTCTTC
>TRBJ1-5|TRBV18|NA|NA
CASSPRLGGNQPQHF
TGTGCCAGCTCACCACGGCTCGGGGGCAATCAGCCCCAGCATTTT
>TRBJ2-2|TRBV9|NA|TRBD1
CASSASTGGGTGELFF
TGTGCCAGCAGCGCCTCCACAGGGGGCGGCACCGGGGAGCTGTTTTTT
>TRBJ1-1|TRBV3-1/TRBV3-2|NA|NA
CASSQQGSGTEAFF
TGTGCCAGCAGCCAGCAGGGTAGCGGGACTGAAGCTTTCTTT
>TRBJ2-3|TRBV7-2|few|NA
CASSVGGTRTDTQYF
TGTGCCAGCAGCGTAGGAGGCACCCGCACAGATACGCAGTATTTT
>TRBJ1-3|TRBV9|NA|NA
CASSVSVASGNTIYF
TGTGCCAGCAGCGTCAGCGTGGCGTCTGGAAACACCATATATTTT
>TRBJ1-1|TRBV19|NA|TRBD1
CASSRPLTGGTEAFF
TGTGCCAGTAGTAGGCCCCTGACAGGGGGGACTGAAGCTTTCTTT
>TRBJ2-7|TRBV9|NA|TRBD1
CASSVDPGQSSYEQYF
TGTGCCAGCAGCGTAGATCCGGGACAGAGCTCCTACGAGCAGTACTTC
>TRBJ1-1|TRBV7-9|few|TRBD1
CASSLTGTGSTEAFF
TGTGCCAGCAGCCTCACCGGGACAGGGAGCACTGAAGCTTTCTTT
>TRBJ2-3|TRBV3-1/TRBV3-2|NA|NA
CASSHLAGGTDTQYF
TGTGCCAGCAGCCATCTTGCGGGCGGCACAGATACGCAGTATTTT
>TRBJ2-1|TRBV5-4|NA|TRBD2
CASSGHGLAGGRSSYNEQFF
TGTGCCAGCAGCGGACACGGACTAGCGGGAGGACGAAGCTCCTACAATGAGCAGTTCTTC
>TRBJ1-2|TRBV19|NA|TRBD1
CASSHTGTELNYGYTF
TGTGCCAGTAGCCACACCGGGACAGAACTTAACTATGGCTACACCTTC
>TRBJ2-3|TRBV24-1|NA|TRBD2
CATSESLGSGGITDTQYF
TGTGCCACCAGTGAATCGCTGGGGAGCGGGGGCATCACAGATACGCAGTATTTT
>TRBJ1-5|TRBV19|NA|TRBD1
CASSTQGARQPQHF
TGTGCCAGTAGTACACAGGGGGCACGTCAGCCCCAGCATTTT
>TRBJ2-3|TRBV24-1|NA|NA
CATSDSRLKLTDTQYF
TGTGCCACCAGTGATTCCCGGTTGAAGCTCACAGATACGCAGTATTTT
>TRBJ2-7|TRBV11-2|NA|NA
CASSLVGRTADYEQYF
TGTGCCAGCAGCTTAGTCGGGAGGACAGCAGACTACGAGCAGTACTTC
>TRBJ2-3|TRBV9|NA|TRBD1
CASSAPGDSHTDTQYF
TGTGCCAGCAGCGCCCCCGGGGACAGCCACACAGATACGCAGTATTTT
>TRBJ1-2|TRBV14|NA|NA
CASSLVTDYYGYTF
TGTGCCAGCAGCCTAGTGACAGACTACTATGGCTACACCTTC
>TRBJ2-5|TRBV11-2|NA|TRBD1
CASSYTRGLGETQYF
TGTGCCAGCAGCTATACCAGGGGGCTCGGGGAGACCCAGTACTTC
>TRBJ1-2|TRBV29-1|NA|TRBD1
CSVGAQGAFDYGYTF
TGCAGCGTTGGAGCACAGGGGGCTTTCGACTATGGCTACACCTTC
>TRBJ2-3|TRBV4-3|NA|NA
CASSQGALRADTQYF
TGCGCCAGCAGCCAAGGGGCCCTCAGGGCAGATACGCAGTATTTT
>TRBJ1-1|TRBV5-4|NA|TRBD1
CASSTGTGGSGTEAFF
TGTGCCAGCAGCACCGGGACAGGGGGCTCCGGCACTGAAGCTTTCTTT
>TRBJ1-3|TRBV29-1|NA|TRBD1
CSVEGQGGRGNTIYF
TGCAGCGTTGAAGGACAGGGCGGTCGAGGAAACACCATATATTTT
>TRBJ1-2|TRBV6-1|NA|TRBD1
CASSEATGANYGYTF
TGTGCCAGCAGTGAAGCGACAGGGGCCAACTATGGCTACACCTTC
>TRBJ2-7|TRBV6-6|NA|NA
CASHRGAGYEQYF
TGTGCCAGCCACCGGGGGGCCGGCTACGAGCAGTACTTC
>TRBJ1-1|TRBV2|NA|NA
CASSDGLGGAEAFF
TGTGCCAGCAGTGACGGTCTGGGAGGCGCTGAAGCTTTCTTT
>TRBJ1-2|TRBV7-9|NA|TRBD1
CASSSDRDGYTF
TGTGCCAGCAGCTCTGACAGGGATGGCTACACCTTC
>TRBJ2-7|TRBV5-8|NA|TRBD2
CASSLDTSGSPTYEQYF
TGTGCCAGCAGCTTGGACACTAGCGGGAGCCCTACCTACGAGCAGTACTTC
>TRBJ2-1|TRBV27|NA|TRBD2
CASSSRGKRGYNEQFF
TGTGCCAGCAGTTCCCGGGGCAAGCGGGGCTACAATGAGCAGTTCTTC
>TRBJ2-1|TRBV9|NA|TRBD2
CASSVPTREGRDSTSNEQFF
TGTGCCAGCAGCGTACCAACGCGGGAGGGCCGGGATTCAACAAGCAATGAGCAGTTCTTC
>TRBJ2-7|TRBV3-1/TRBV3-2|few|TRBD2
CASSQGLADTHEQYF
TGTGCCAGCAGCCAGGGACTAGCGGACACCCACGAGCAGTACTTC
>TRBJ1-4|TRBV18|NA|NA
CASSPYGQSNEKLFF
TGTGCCAGCTCACCATATGGACAGAGTAATGAAAAACTGTTTTTT
>TRBJ1-5|TRBV6-5|NA|TRBD1
CASSRGQGNQPQHF
TGTGCCAGCAGCCGCGGACAGGGCAATCAGCCCCAGCATTTT
>TRBJ2-1|TRBV4-2|NA|TRBD2
CASSQERVVEREGQFNPFF
TGTGCCAGCAGCCAAGAAAGGGTCGTCGAGCGGGAGGGCCAGTTTAATCCGTTCTTC
>TRBJ2-3|TRBV14|NA|TRBD1
CASSPRDRVITDTQYF
TGTGCCAGCAGCCCCCGGGACAGGGTCATCACAGATACGCAGTATTTT
>TRBJ1-6|TRBV9|NA|NA
CASSVGGSRGSNSPLHF
TGTGCCAGCAGCGTAGGAGGGAGTCGGGGGAGTAATTCACCCCTCCACTTT
>TRBJ2-7|TRBV5-7|NA|TRBD2
CASSAAGTSDYEQYF
TGTGCCAGCAGCGCAGCCGGGACTAGCGACTACGAGCAGTACTTC
>TRBJ2-7|TRBV11-2|NA|TRBD1
CASSPRDRVPYEQYF
TGTGCCAGCAGCCCCCGGGACAGGGTCCCTTACGAGCAGTACTTC
>TRBJ1-1|TRBV6-5|NA|NA
CASRAEYNTEAFF
TGTGCCAGCAGGGCAGAATATAACACTGAAGCTTTCTTT
>TRBJ2-7|TRBV2|NA|TRBD2
CASKVQAGGPYEQYF
TGTGCCAGCAAGGTCCAAGCGGGAGGGCCGTACGAGCAGTACTTC
>TRBJ1-3|TRBV7-9|NA|TRBD1
CASSLGQGSNTIYF
TGTGCCAGCAGCTTAGGACAGGGTTCAAACACCATATATTTT
>TRBJ2-3|TRBV6-4|NA|NA
CASSRTLSTDTQYF
TGTGCCAGCAGCAGGACACTCAGCACAGATACGCAGTATTTT
>TRBJ1-5|TRBV18|NA|TRBD1
CASSPSGQGTTQHF
TGTGCCAGCTCACCATCGGGACAGGGTACGACCCAGCATTTT
>TRBJ1-4|TRBV4-2|NA|TRBD1
CASSQERIGQGYEKLFF
TGTGCCAGCAGCCAAGAGCGAATAGGACAGGGGTATGAAAAACTGTTTTTT
>TRBJ1-4|TRBV15|NA|NA
CATSRQGLAEKLFF
TGTGCCACCAGCAGACAGGGGTTGGCGGAAAAACTGTTTTTT
>TRBJ2-3|TRBV7-7|NA|TRBD2
CASSEGLAGGTDTQYF
TGTGCCAGCAGCGAGGGACTAGCGGGAGGCACAGATACGCAGTATTTT